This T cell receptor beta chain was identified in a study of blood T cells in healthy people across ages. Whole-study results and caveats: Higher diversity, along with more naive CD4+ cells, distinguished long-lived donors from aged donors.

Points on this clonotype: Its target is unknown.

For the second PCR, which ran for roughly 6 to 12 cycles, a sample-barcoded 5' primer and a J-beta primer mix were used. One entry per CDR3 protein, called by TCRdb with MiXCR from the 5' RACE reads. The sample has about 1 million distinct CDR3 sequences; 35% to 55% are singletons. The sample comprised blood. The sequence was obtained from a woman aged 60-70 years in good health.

The CDR3 bases are TGTGCCAGCAGCTCCCTGACTCATGTGGGGGACAATGAGCAGTTCTTC. As protein: CASSSLTHVGDNEQFF. V is TRBV7-2 and J is TRBJ2-1; the D call may be TRBD1 or TRBD2 (5 bases each). Germline CDR1 SGHTA, CDR2 FQGNSA. CDR3 length equals 16 residues. V was shortened by 4 bases and J by 5 bases, with 18 bases between the two germline ends.